This TCR beta chain was obtained from a study of blood T cell repertoires in COVID-19 (TCRdb year 2020). Regarding the complete study: The collaborator samples originated in the United States, Italy and Spain and spanned the acute and convalescent phases of COVID-19. The repertoires were released in a freely available public database intended as a resource for research on the immune response to SARS-CoV-2. The samples were drawn from the first 160 participants of the ongoing ImmuneRACE study and from 1,254 subjects provided by 6 global collaborators. Where available, HLA class I and class II types were taken from metadata supplied by the sample provider and were not determined by assay-based typing. The dataset comprised deeply sampled blood TCRbeta repertoires from subjects exposed to, actively infected with, or recovered from COVID-19. Sample metadata almost always included a de-identified subject ID, COVID-19 status, age in years and sex. The material from the prospective study consisted of cDNA or gDNA derived from T cells, B-cell-depleted T cells, or PBMCs. General study outcomes and caveats: How much clinical and demographic metadata was included differed by source and by participant, and the metadata was provided uncurated.

Enrolling through a virtual design, the prospective study's participants ranged in age from roughly 18 to 95 years and lived across more than 20 United States geographic areas. In the prospective study, participants were assigned to cohorts based on the clinical history participants reported in a screening survey and a study questionnaire. ImmuneRACE Cohort 3 recovered participants were defined by two consecutive negative NP/OP PCR tests, healthcare professional clearance, or symptom resolution. In the prospective study, mobile phlebotomists collected whole blood, serum and a nasopharyngeal or oropharyngeal swab from each participant. Over a roughly two-month period, participants in the prospective study had the option of providing additional blood draws and questionnaires. Prospective study blood samples were shipped either frozen or at room temperature before DNA extraction. TCRbeta CDR3 regions were amplified from genomic DNA using the immunoSEQ Assay, a bias-controlled multiplex PCR. The published analysis was carried out like this. The number of nucleated cells in each sample was estimated by amplification of reference gene primers within the assay. Sequence reads were collapsed and filtered to measure the absolute abundance of every unique TCRbeta CDR3 rearrangement. Productive Simpson clonality was computed per sample as the square root of Simpson's diversity index over productive rearrangements. TCRdb retrieved this table from immuneACCESS and kept in-frame rearrangements only. Not all clones are present; in checked studies, unresolved V genes account for under half, and no reason is known for the remainder. V and J calls and clone size are copied from that table; D and trimming were computed from the DNA. The sample table records approximately 400,000 clones; about 90% of these occur just once. The leading ten clones occupy under 1.5% of the sample.

Only a few counts were recorded for this clone. What antigen it recognizes has not been identified. No base-level quality is on record; no much larger clone is a single base apart. The CDR3 covers 15 residues, taking in both the cysteine and the phenylalanine. Just the 45-base CDR3 DNA is kept, in frame starting at base 1. According to the germline V gene, CDR1 reads LGHNA and CDR2 reads YNFKEQ. Deletion took 5 bases off V and 3 bases off J, with a span of 17 bases between the germline ends. The specimen was PBMCs or T cells enriched from blood (not recorded which). This chain is built from TRBV4-2 and TRBJ2-7; the D segment could be TRBD1, given 8 matching bases. The sequence was obtained from a man aged 25 to 40 who had recovered from COVID-19. The DNA sequence is TGTGCCAGCAGCGTAAACAGGGGGGGAAGCTACGAGCAGTACTTC. It encodes CASSVNRGGSYEQYF.